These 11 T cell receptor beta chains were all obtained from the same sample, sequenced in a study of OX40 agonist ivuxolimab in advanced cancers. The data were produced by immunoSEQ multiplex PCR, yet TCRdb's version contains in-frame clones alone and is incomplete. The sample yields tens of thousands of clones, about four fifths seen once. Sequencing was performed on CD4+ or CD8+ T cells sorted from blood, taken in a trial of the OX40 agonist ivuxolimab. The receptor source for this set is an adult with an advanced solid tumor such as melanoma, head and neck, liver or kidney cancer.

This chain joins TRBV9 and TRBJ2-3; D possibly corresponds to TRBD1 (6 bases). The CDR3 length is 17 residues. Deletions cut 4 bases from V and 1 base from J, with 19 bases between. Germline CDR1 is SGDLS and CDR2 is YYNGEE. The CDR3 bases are TGTGCCAGCAGCCCCATAATGACAGGAGAACGCACAGATACGCAGTATTTT. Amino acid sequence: CASSPIMTGERTDTQYF.

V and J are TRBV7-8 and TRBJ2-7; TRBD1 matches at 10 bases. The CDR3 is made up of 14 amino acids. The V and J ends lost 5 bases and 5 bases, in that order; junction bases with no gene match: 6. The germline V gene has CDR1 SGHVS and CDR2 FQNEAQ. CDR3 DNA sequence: TGTGCCAGCAGCCCTGGGACAGGGGTCGACGAGCAGTACTTC. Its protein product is CASSPGTGVDEQYF. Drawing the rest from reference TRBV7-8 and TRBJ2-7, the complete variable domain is GAGVSQSPRYKVAKRGQDVALRCDPISGHVSLFWYQQALGQGPEFLTYFQNEAQLDKSGLPSDRFFAERPEGSVSTLKIQRTQQEDSAVYLCASSPGTGVDEQYFGPGTRLTVT.

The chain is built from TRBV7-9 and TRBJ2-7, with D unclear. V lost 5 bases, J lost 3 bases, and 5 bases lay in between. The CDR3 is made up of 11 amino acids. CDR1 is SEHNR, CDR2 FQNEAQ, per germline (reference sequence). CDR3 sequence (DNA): TGTGCCAGCAGCGATGACTACGAGCAGTACTTC. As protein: CASSDDYEQYF.

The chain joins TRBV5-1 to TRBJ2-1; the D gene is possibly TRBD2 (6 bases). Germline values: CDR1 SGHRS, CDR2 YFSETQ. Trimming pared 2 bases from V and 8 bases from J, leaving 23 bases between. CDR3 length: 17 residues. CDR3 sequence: CASSFGRKFQNGHEQFF. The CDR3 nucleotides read TGCGCCAGCAGCTTTGGGAGGAAGTTTCAAAACGGCCATGAGCAGTTCTTC.

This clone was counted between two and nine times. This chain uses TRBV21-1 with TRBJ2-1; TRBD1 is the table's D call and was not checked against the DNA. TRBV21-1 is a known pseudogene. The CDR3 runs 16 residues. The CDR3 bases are TGTGCCAGCAGCAGCCCCCGGGACAGGGGATCCAATGAGCAGTTCTTC. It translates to CASSSPRDRGSNEQFF.

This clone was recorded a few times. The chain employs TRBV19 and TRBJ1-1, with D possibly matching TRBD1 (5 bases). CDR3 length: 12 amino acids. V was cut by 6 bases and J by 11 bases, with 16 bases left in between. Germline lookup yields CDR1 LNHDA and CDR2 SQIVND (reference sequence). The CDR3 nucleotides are TGTGCCAGTAGCCTGACAGAATCTGGGGCTTTCTTT. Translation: CASSLTESGAFF.

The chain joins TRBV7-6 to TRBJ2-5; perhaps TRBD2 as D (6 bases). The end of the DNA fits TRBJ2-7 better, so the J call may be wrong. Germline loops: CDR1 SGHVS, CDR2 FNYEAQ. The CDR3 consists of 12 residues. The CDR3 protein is CASSYGGLEQYF. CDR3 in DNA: TGTGCCAGCAGCTACGGAGGGCTCGAGCAGTACTTC.

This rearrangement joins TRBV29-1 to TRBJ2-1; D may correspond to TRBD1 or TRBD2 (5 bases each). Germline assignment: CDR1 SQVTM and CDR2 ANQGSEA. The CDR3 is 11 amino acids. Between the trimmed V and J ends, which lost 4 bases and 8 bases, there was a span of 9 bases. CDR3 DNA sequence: TGCAGCGTTGGAGGGGTGGATGAGCAGTTCTTC. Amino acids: CSVGGVDEQFF.

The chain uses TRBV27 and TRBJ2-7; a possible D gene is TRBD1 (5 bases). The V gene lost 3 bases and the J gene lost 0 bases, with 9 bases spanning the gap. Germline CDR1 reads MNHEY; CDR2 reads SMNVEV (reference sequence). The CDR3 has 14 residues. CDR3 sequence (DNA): TGTGCCAGCAGTTTCAAGGGGCTCTCCTACGAGCAGTACTTC. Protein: CASSFKGLSYEQYF.

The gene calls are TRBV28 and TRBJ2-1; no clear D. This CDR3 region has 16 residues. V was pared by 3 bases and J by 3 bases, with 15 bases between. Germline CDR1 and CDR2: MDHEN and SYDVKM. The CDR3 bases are TGTGCCAGCAGTTTCGGGTCCGGGTATAGCTACAATGAGCAGTTCTTC. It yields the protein CASSFGSGYSYNEQFF.

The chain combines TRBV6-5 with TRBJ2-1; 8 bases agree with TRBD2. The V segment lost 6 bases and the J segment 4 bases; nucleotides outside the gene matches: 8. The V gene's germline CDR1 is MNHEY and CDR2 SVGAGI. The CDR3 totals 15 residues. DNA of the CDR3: TGTGCCAGCAGAGCCCTAGCGGGCCCATACAATGAGCAGTTCTTC. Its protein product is CASRALAGPYNEQFF.